Listed below are T cell receptor beta chains from one sample, sequenced in a study of blood T cell repertoires in COVID-19. Assay: immunoSEQ multiplex PCR; the TCRdb copy retains only in-frame clones and omits some. The table lists 200,000 to 250,000 clones, 80% of them singletons. The sequencing sample was made of PBMCs or T cells enriched from blood (not recorded which). These receptor sequences come from a man between 25 and 39 years old with acute COVID-19. Both conserved end residues are part of each CDR3. The D gene is left open where the match is weak. A row's size may be missing; if present it is once, few, many or a size class.

v_gene	j_gene	abundance	d_gene	CDR3aa	CDR3nt
TRBV28	TRBJ1-1	-	-	CASSPGGNTEAFF	TGTGCCAGCAGCCCCGGAGGGAACACTGAAGCTTTCTTT
TRBV7-9	TRBJ1-5	-	TRBD1	CASSSAGGLNQPQHF	TGTGCCAGCAGCTCGGCAGGGGGTCTCAATCAGCCCCAGCATTTT
TRBV5-1	TRBJ2-2	-	TRBD2	CASSLAGRNTGELFF	TGCGCCAGCAGCTTAGCGGGGAGGAACACCGGGGAGCTGTTTTTT
TRBV12-5	TRBJ2-3	-	-	CASGLSGGFEGTDTQYF	TGTGCTAGTGGTTTATCGGGGGGCTTCGAGGGGACAGATACGCAGTATTTT
TRBV2	TRBJ1-1	-	TRBD1	CASSEALVTGISAEAFF	TGTGCCAGCAGTGAAGCGCTTGTGACAGGGATTAGCGCTGAAGCTTTCTTT
TRBV10-1	TRBJ1-1	-	-	CASSAGSVEAFF	TGCGCCAGCAGTGCCGGGTCGGTGGAAGCTTTCTTT
TRBV4-1	TRBJ1-3	-	-	CASSLLQGSGNTIYF	TGCGCCAGCAGCCTTCTCCAGGGCTCTGGAAACACCATATATTTT
TRBV19	TRBJ1-1	-	-	CASSYAWDMNTEAFF	TGTGCCAGTAGTTATGCCTGGGACATGAACACTGAAGCTTTCTTT
TRBV15	TRBJ2-7	-	TRBD1	CATSRDKSGDRGQHEQYF	TGTGCCACCAGCAGAGATAAGTCTGGGGACAGGGGGCAACACGAGCAGTACTTC
TRBV9	TRBJ2-1	once	TRBD1	CASSVTGQGANEQFF	TGTGCCAGCAGCGTAACTGGCCAGGGGGCAAATGAGCAGTTCTTC
TRBV10-3	TRBJ2-7	once	-	CAIRDTGLDEQYF	TGTGCCATCAGGGACACAGGGTTGGACGAGCAGTACTTC
TRBV29-1	TRBJ2-1	-	-	CSVFRGNEQFF	TGCAGCGTTTTTCGGGGGAATGAGCAGTTCTTC
TRBV28	TRBJ1-2	-	-	CASIVSGERYGYTF	TGTGCCAGCATCGTCTCAGGGGAGAGGTATGGCTACACCTTC
TRBV5-4	TRBJ1-4	-	TRBD1	CASSKQGVDEKLFF	TGTGCCAGCAGCAAACAGGGGGTTGACGAAAAACTGTTTTTT
TRBV19	TRBJ2-2	-	-	CASSIQGNTGELFF	TGTGCCAGTAGTATACAGGGAAACACCGGGGAGCTGTTTTTT
TRBV12-5	TRBJ1-5	-	TRBD1	CASGSTGYGNQPQHF	TGTGCTAGTGGATCGACAGGGTACGGCAATCAGCCCCAGCATTTT
TRBV7-9	TRBJ1-2	many	-	CASSFPETGIYGYTF	TGTGCCAGCAGCTTCCCTGAGACAGGTATCTATGGCTACACCTTC
TRBV19	TRBJ2-1	-	-	CASMAGGKASGEQFF	TGTGCCAGTATGGCCGGAGGGAAGGCTTCGGGTGAGCAGTTCTTC
TRBV6-5	TRBJ2-5	-	-	CASGRAPQGQETQYF	TGTGCCAGCGGCCGGGCTCCACAGGGCCAAGAGACCCAGTACTTC
TRBV29-1	TRBJ2-2	-	TRBD2	CSMRTSRGTGELFF	TGCAGCATGAGGACTAGCAGGGGCACCGGGGAGCTGTTTTTT
TRBV30	TRBJ2-7	-	-	CACPKRESLYEQYF	TGTGCCTGTCCGAAACGGGAGAGCCTCTACGAGCAGTACTTC
TRBV19	TRBJ1-5	-	-	CASCEQTDQPQHF	TGTGCCAGTTGTGAACAGACCGACCAGCCCCAGCATTTT
TRBV3-1/TRBV3-2	TRBJ2-7	few	-	CASSQAAAAVYEQYF	TGTGCCAGCAGCCAGGCAGCAGCGGCCGTTTACGAGCAGTACTTC
TRBV19	TRBJ2-2	few	-	CASSQVSGELFF	TGTGCCAGTAGTCAGGTATCCGGGGAGCTGTTTTTT
TRBV5-6	TRBJ1-1	-	-	CASSLATFEAFF	TGTGCCAGCAGCTTGGCCACTTTTGAAGCTTTCTTT
TRBV4-1	TRBJ1-1	-	-	CASSQTELRDTEAFF	TGCGCCAGCAGCCAAACCGAACTCAGGGATACTGAAGCTTTCTTT
TRBV28	TRBJ1-6	-	-	CASSLSSGSGGGSPLHF	TGTGCCAGCAGTTTATCCTCCGGTTCAGGAGGTGGTTCACCCCTCCACTTT
TRBV18	TRBJ2-4	-	TRBD1	CASSLPTGGDKNIQYF	TGTGCCAGCTCCCTTCCGACAGGGGGCGACAAAAACATTCAGTACTTC
TRBV5-1	TRBJ2-5	-	TRBD2	CASSSRTSGLRGGETQYF	TGCGCCAGCAGCTCCCGGACTAGCGGGCTACGAGGGGGTGAGACCCAGTACTTC
TRBV6-5	TRBJ2-7	-	TRBD2	CASLPSGGSYEQYF	TGTGCCAGCCTTCCTAGCGGGGGCTCCTACGAGCAGTACTTC
TRBV9	TRBJ2-2	-	-	CASSVFTGELFF	TGTGCCAGCAGCGTCTTTACCGGGGAGCTGTTTTTT
TRBV2	TRBJ1-2	-	-	CASMGLMRQGVNYGYTF	TGTGCCAGCATGGGACTGATGAGGCAGGGCGTAAACTATGGCTACACCTTC
TRBV9	TRBJ1-1	-	-	CASSVAGTSNTEAFF	TGTGCCAGCAGCGTCGCCGGGACAAGCAACACTGAAGCTTTCTTT
TRBV7-3	TRBJ2-1	-	TRBD2	CASSLSTAGGNNEQFF	TGTGCCAGCAGCTTATCAACAGCGGGGGGGAACAATGAGCAGTTCTTC
TRBV6-1	TRBJ1-2	-	TRBD1	CASSEESGGYGYTF	TGTGCCAGCAGTGAAGAATCAGGGGGCTATGGCTACACCTTC
TRBV6-1	TRBJ1-5	-	-	CASSEGAGVGNQPQHF	TGTGCCAGCAGTGAAGGCGCAGGGGTGGGCAATCAGCCCCAGCATTTT
TRBV27	TRBJ2-3	once	-	CASSSLERDTQYF	TGTGCCAGCAGTTCCCTAGAGAGGGATACGCAGTATTTT
TRBV9	TRBJ2-1	-	TRBD2	CASSGLAGGADEQFF	TGTGCCAGCAGCGGACTAGCGGGGGGGGCCGATGAGCAGTTCTTC
TRBV6-2/TRBV6-3	TRBJ2-5	once	TRBD2	CASSYELAGNTQYF	TGTGCCAGCAGTTACGAGTTAGCGGGGAACACCCAGTACTTC
TRBV27	TRBJ1-1	-	-	CASSLGQAYEAFF	TGTGCCAGCAGTTTAGGGCAGGCCTACGAAGCTTTCTTT